A single sample gave rise to the 19 T cell receptor beta chains below, sequenced in a study of OX40 agonist ivuxolimab in advanced cancers. Produced via immunoSEQ multiplex PCR; TCRdb's table is partial and in-frame only. Here the sample spans roughly 53,000 clones, about four fifths being singletons. Source: CD4+ or CD8+ T cells sorted from blood, taken in a trial of the OX40 agonist ivuxolimab. The receptors were gathered from an adult with an advanced solid tumor such as melanoma, head and neck, liver or kidney cancer.

The chain recombines TRBV19 with TRBJ1-3, with 9 bases identical to TRBD1. Trimming cost V 6 bases and J 4 bases; bases outside gene matches: 7. This CDR3 comprises 15 residues. Germline V gene lookup returns CDR1 LNHDA and CDR2 SQIVND (reference sequence). The CDR3, as DNA: TGTGCCAGTAGATCACAGGGGGCGAGAGGAAACACCATATATTTT. This encodes CASRSQGARGNTIYF.

V is TRBV11-2 and J is TRBJ2-7; D perhaps matches TRBD1 (6 bases). The CDR3 consists of 14 residues. Deletions cut 5 bases from V and 4 bases from J, with 15 bases between. Germline CDR1 SGHAT, CDR2 FQNNGV. The CDR3 nucleotides are TGTGCCAGCAGCCTCAGGGGTCCCCTTTACGAGCAGTACTTC. This codes for CASSLRGPLYEQYF. Full variable domain (rest looked up from reference TRBV11-2 and TRBJ2-7): EAGVAQSPRYKIIEKRQSVAFWCNPISGHATLYWYQQILGQGPKLLIQFQNNGVVDDSQLPKDRFSAERLKGVDSTLKIQPAKLEDSAVYLCASSLRGPLYEQYFGPGTRLTVT.

DNA of the CDR3: TGTGCCAGCAGTTCCGAAGGGTACGGAAACTATGGCTACACCTTC. Protein sequence: CASSSEGYGNYGYTF. The V call is TRBV28, the J call TRBJ1-2, with no clear D. This CDR3 region has 15 residues. CDR1 is MDHEN, CDR2 SYDVKM, per germline. V lost 4 bases to trimming and J lost 2 bases, with 14 bases between them.

This rearrangement joins TRBV7-6 to TRBJ2-1; the D gene is possibly TRBD2 (6 bases). V was pared by 5 bases and J by 3 bases, with 14 bases between. The CDR3 consists of 15 residues. The germline CDR1 and CDR2 sequences are SGHVS and FNYEAQ. Here the CDR3 reads CASSTGLSIYNEQFF. CDR3 coding DNA: TGTGCCAGCAGCACGGGACTCTCGATCTACAATGAGCAGTTCTTC.

This clone showed up just a few times. This CDR3 reads CASSDRAGEGEAFF. CDR3 sequence (DNA): TGTGCCAGTAGCGACAGGGCGGGTGAGGGTGAAGCTTTCTTT. The chain recombines TRBV19 with TRBJ1-1; TRBD1 agrees at 7 bases. CDR3 length equals 14 residues. V was pared by 6 bases and J by 7 bases, with 11 bases of the junction left unmatched. The germline gives CDR1 LNHDA, CDR2 SQIVND (reference sequence).

The count of this clone is one. The chain combines TRBV9 with TRBJ1-2; 11 bases match TRBD1. Germline V gives CDR1 SGDLS, CDR2 YYNGEE. CDR3 length: 16 residues. V gave up 6 bases and J gave up 4 bases; unmatched junction bases: 11. The DNA for the CDR3 is TGTGCCAGCACCACTCGGACAGGGGGCGTTGGCTATGGCTACACCTTC. Translation gives CASTTRTGGVGYGYTF.

The rearrangement links TRBV19 to TRBJ2-1, with unresolved D. Germline V CDR1 and CDR2: LNHDA, SQIVND (reference sequence). The CDR3 totals 16 residues. V was cut by 4 bases and J by 3 bases, with 16 bases left in between. This CDR3 reads CASSTDVAPDYNEQFF. CDR3 nucleotide sequence: TGTGCCAGTAGTACAGACGTAGCTCCAGACTACAATGAGCAGTTCTTC.

The chain links TRBV6-5 to TRBJ1-5, with TRBD1 as a possible D gene (6 bases). From germline, CDR1 is MNHEY and CDR2 SVGAGI. The V end was cut by 6 bases, the J end by 4 bases, with 10 bases between. The CDR3 length is 13 residues. The CDR3 region has the DNA TGTGCCAGCAGCCAGACAGGAAATCAGCCCCAGCATTTT. It specifies CASSQTGNQPQHF.

This sequence joins TRBV5-1 and TRBJ1-1; TRBD1 agrees at 9 bases. The CDR3 totals 15 residues. CDR1 and CDR2 from the germline V gene are SGHRS and YFSETQ. V was pared by 4 bases and J by 4 bases, with 8 bases of the junction left unmatched. The CDR3 spells CASSQSGQGITEAFF. In nucleotides, the CDR3 is TGCGCCAGCAGCCAATCGGGACAGGGCATCACTGAAGCTTTCTTT.

V usage is TRBV5-1 and J usage is TRBJ2-2, with 9 bases that match TRBD1. The trim removed 5 bases at V and 5 bases at J, leaving 7 bases unmatched. The germline CDR1 and CDR2 sequences are SGHRS and YFSETQ. The CDR3 runs 15 residues. CDR3: CASSRTGENTGELFF. Here the CDR3 DNA reads TGCGCCAGCAGTCGGACAGGGGAGAATACCGGGGAGCTGTTTTTT.

This chain joins TRBV7-2 and TRBJ2-1, with 13 bases matching TRBD2. Germline CDR1 is SGHTA and CDR2 is FQGNSA. This CDR3 has 19 amino acids. V trimming: 4 bases; J trimming: 4 bases; junction bases outside the gene matches: 13. CDR3 sequence (DNA): TGTGCCAGCAGCTCCATCTGGACTAGCGGGAGAGGTGTATACAATGAGCAGTTCTTC. Translated, it gives CASSSIWTSGRGVYNEQFF.

This rearrangement joins TRBV6-1 to TRBJ2-1; D is undetermined. The CDR3 is made up of 13 amino acids. Germline V CDR1 and CDR2: MNHNS, SASEGT. The V end was cut by 9 bases, the J end by 9 bases, with 18 bases between. The CDR3 loop is CASEYWVSSEQFF. In DNA, the CDR3 is TGTGCCAGTGAGTACTGGGTTTCGAGTGAGCAGTTCTTC.

The chain joins TRBV5-6 to TRBJ1-2; the D gene is possibly TRBD1 (5 bases). Germline-derived CDR1 and CDR2 are SGHDT and YYEEEE. The ends were cut back, 2 bases at V and 8 bases at J, with 13 bases in the middle. CDR3 length: 13 amino acids. The CDR3 DNA sequence: TGTGCCAGCAGCTTCAGGGTTTCGGGCGGCTACACCTTC. The encoded protein is CASSFRVSGGYTF.

This rearrangement joins TRBV6-1 to TRBJ2-1; 7 nucleotides align to TRBD2. The J segment lost 9 bases and the V segment lost 2 bases, leaving 4 bases of the junction unmatched. CDR3 length: 13 residues. CDR1 MNHNS and CDR2 SASEGT come from the germline V gene. In nucleotides, the CDR3 is TGTGCCAGCAGTGAAAGTTGGGGGGGTGAGCAGTTCTTC. It specifies CASSESWGGEQFF.

The gene calls are TRBV19 and TRBJ1-2; no definite D call. Per the germline V gene, CDR1 is LNHDA and CDR2 is SQIVND (reference sequence). V shed 5 bases and J shed 0 bases, with 13 bases lying between them. This CDR3 region has 15 residues. The CDR3 nucleotides read TGTGCCAGTAGTGCAGTAGTTGGCTCTAACTATGGCTACACCTTC. Amino acid sequence: CASSAVVGSNYGYTF.

This rearrangement joins TRBV4-3 to TRBJ1-1; D not resolved. CDR1 is LGHNA, CDR2 YSLEER, per germline. Trimming pared 4 bases from V and 1 base from J, leaving 13 bases between. This CDR3 is built from 15 residues. The CDR3 DNA reads TGCGCCAGCAGCCGCAATAGGGTCGGGAACACTGAAGCTTTCTTT. This translates into CASSRNRVGNTEAFF.

The rearrangement uses TRBV14 and TRBJ1-1; D unclear. CDR1 and CDR2 from the germline V gene are SGHDN and FVKESK. V was clipped by 6 bases and J by 1 base, with 15 bases between them. This CDR3 contains 15 residues. The CDR3 nucleotides are TGTGCCAGCAGGGCACGGCGGCTAGGGAACACTGAAGCTTTCTTT. Amino acids: CASRARRLGNTEAFF.

The chain joins TRBV10-3 to TRBJ1-6; no firm D call. The CDR3 is made up of 13 amino acids. The V end lost 6 bases, the J end lost 5 bases, and 8 bases lay between the germline ends. The germline gives CDR1 ENHRY, CDR2 SYGVKD. The CDR3: CAIRGLNNSPLHF. The DNA of the CDR3 is TGTGCCATCAGGGGCCTCAATAATTCACCCCTCCACTTT.

This clone was found a few times. The rearrangement uses TRBV7-2 and TRBJ1-1; 7 bases line up with TRBD1. The CDR3 length is 12 residues. Germline V gives CDR1 SGHTA, CDR2 FQGNSA. After removal of 4 bases from V and 7 bases from J, the junction contained 3 bases not matched to a gene. The CDR3 DNA follows: TGTGCCAGCAGCTGGTCAGGGGGTGAAGCTTTCTTT. Protein: CASSWSGGEAFF.